This T cell receptor (beta chain) appears in the sequencing data of a study of T cells in Graves' hyperthyroidism and ophthalmopathy. Whole-study results and caveats: Among clonotypes expanded in thyroid above 0.001, most were also found in blood.

The source material, RNA transcripts, was used to amplify TCR beta CDR3 regions. Carried out on the TCR CDR3, a first-round RT-PCR used the HTBI primer set. TCRdb reanalysed the multiplex PCR reads using MiXCR and keeps one entry per CDR3 protein. Of approximately 710,000 distinct CDR3 sequences in the sample, roughly 17% were seen once. The length of the CDR3 is 15 residues. V lost 0 bases, J lost 1 base, and 6 bases lay in between. Looked up from germline, CDR1 is LNHNV and CDR2 is YYDKDF (reference sequence). This clonotype showed up just a few times. Its antigen remains unknown. The study enrolled patients aged 18 to 65 with newly diagnosed hyperthyroidism of under 2 months' duration.

The gene calls are TRBV15 and TRBJ2-2; D gene unclear. The source is a man aged 50 to 59 with Graves' hyperthyroidism. The source material was blood. CDR3 amino acids: CATSRDYRNTGELFF. CDR3 bases: TGTGCCACCAGCAGAGATTACCGGAACACCGGGGAGCTGTTTTTT.